This T cell receptor beta chain was captured by sequencing in a study of T cells after yellow fever vaccination (dated by TCRdb to the late 2010s). About the full investigation: Libraries from fractions with low cell numbers were prepared with the SMART-Seq v4 Ultra Low Input RNA kit. Two healthy male donors, one aged 18 to 30 and one aged 30 to 40 years, made up the cohort. Blood was drawn at multiple timepoints before and after primary and secondary immunization, with bulk PBMC replicates and cell subsets isolated. To follow T-cell clones before and after both primary and booster YFV17D yellow fever vaccination, bulk TCR alpha and beta repertoires underwent longitudinal sequencing.

The CDR3 starts with the cysteine, ends with the phenylalanine, and has 14 residues. Only the CDR3 DNA stays, 42 bases, in frame from base 1. A distance of 17 bases separates the germline ends of V and J, which lose 5 bases and 6 bases respectively. Taken from the germline V gene, the CDR1 and CDR2 loops are SGHAT and FQNNGV. Synthesis of TCR cDNA relied on 5'RACE template switching, a step that introduced a universal primer site along with unique molecular identifiers. Priming for cDNA synthesis came from both the TCR alpha and TCR beta constant segments. Library amplification involved two PCR steps, and the second step added sample barcodes and sequencing adapters. Sequencing of libraries was done on Illumina HiSeq 2500 (2x100 bp) or NovaSeq (2x150 bp). In the original analysis: Reads were demultiplexed and collapsed into UMI consensus sequences with MIGEC, and V(D)J alignment was performed with MiXCR. Vaccine-responding clonotypes were defined with edgeR using replicate PBMC samples, requiring FDR below 0.01 and a log2 fold change above 5 up to day 15. Bulk clonotypes were assigned CD4 or CD8 identity according to which sequenced CD4 or CD8 repertoire held them at higher abundance. TCRdb cleaned the public reads at Q25 with fastp, built clones with MiXCR and kept in-frame beta chains. Merged by CDR3 protein, the rows form single entries marked with the most common genes and DNA. The V and J calls shown here were made by TCRdb, not taken from the authors' results. The sample table holds 250,000 to 300,000 distinct CDR3 sequences, of which roughly 13% were seen once. The ten top clones hold about 0.54% of the sample.

Per the publication, the treatment or condition label means: live attenuated yellow fever vaccine strain. A standard Ficoll-Paque protocol was used to isolate PBMCs from peripheral blood. CD4 and CD8 T-cell fractions were isolated with Dynabeads CD4 and CD8 positive selection kits. TriZol was used to extract RNA from bulk PBMCs, CD4 and CD8 fractions, and dextramer-positive and dextramer-negative fractions. In regard to this clonotype: This clone's antigen is unknown. No much larger clone is present one base from it, and per-base qualities are unavailable.

Broader findings and caveats from the paper: After the booster, most clones that had expanded after primary vaccination were detected again (almost 97% of CD4 and around nine tenths of CD8), suggesting broad maintenance of memory. A small fraction of clonotypes appeared in both the CD4 and CD8 compartments, likely as a result of convergent recombination. Only two donors were included in the study, so the extent to which the findings can be generalized is limited. Compared with the primary T-cell response, the secondary T-cell response was weaker but faster, peaking on day 5 rather than day 15. Computational filtering was required because FACS-sorted repertoires could contain abundant contaminating clonotypes from the bulk population.

This TCR derives from a man under 40 who received the YFV17D yellow fever vaccine. The sequencing here drew on CD4+ T cells sorted from PBMCs, taken 45 days after the yellow fever booster vaccination. Recombination joined TRBV11-2 with TRBJ2-7; perhaps TRBD1 is the D gene, with 5 bases matching. The CDR3: CASSPRPDNSEQYF. The sequenced DNA: TGTGCCAGCAGCCCCCGGCCGGACAACTCCGAGCAGTACTTC. Joined to the reference TRBV11-2 and TRBJ2-7 proteins, this CDR3 gives the full variable domain: EAGVAQSPRYKIIEKRQSVAFWCNPISGHATLYWYQQILGQGPKLLIQFQNNGVVDDSQLPKDRFSAERLKGVDSTLKIQPAKLEDSAVYLCASSPRPDNSEQYFGPGTRLTVT.